A selection of T cell receptor beta chains follows, all from one sample in a study of T and B cells in COVID-19 patients. TCRdb passed the multiplex PCR reads through MiXCR, listing each CDR3 protein once. The sample shows more than 4,000 distinct CDR3 sequences, about 20% of them seen only once. Material for sequencing was blood. The source is a human donor with active COVID-19. CDR3s include the opening cysteine and the closing phenylalanine or tryptophan. Fields, in order: D gene, J gene, clone size, V gene, CDR3 protein, CDR3 DNA. D genes are given only for firm matches. Clone size appears in some rows only: once, few, many, or a class for an expanded clone.

D gene: TRBD2; J gene: TRBJ2-6; clone size: medium-sized; V gene: TRBV10-3; CDR3 protein: CAITGGGNSGANVLTF; CDR3 DNA: TGTGCCATCACGGGGGGTGGGAACTCTGGGGCCAACGTCCTGACTTTC
D gene: TRBD2; J gene: TRBJ2-7; clone size: medium-sized; V gene: TRBV6-2/TRBV6-3; CDR3 protein: CASTKGLAGTKEQYF; CDR3 DNA: TGTGCCAGCACTAAGGGACTAGCGGGAACTAAAGAGCAGTACTTC
D gene: -; J gene: TRBJ2-7; clone size: medium-sized; V gene: TRBV19; CDR3 protein: CASSRTRQGSIPYEQYF; CDR3 DNA: TGTGCCAGTAGCCGAACCCGCCAGGGGTCTATTCCCTACGAGCAGTACTTC
D gene: -; J gene: TRBJ2-1; clone size: -; V gene: TRBV5-1; CDR3 protein: CASSLYGAGSYNEQFF; CDR3 DNA: TGCGCCAGCAGCTTATATGGGGCTGGCTCCTACAATGAGCAGTTCTTC
D gene: -; J gene: TRBJ1-2; clone size: -; V gene: TRBV12-3/TRBV12-4; CDR3 protein: CASSSVGTGANYGYTF; CDR3 DNA: TGTGCCAGCAGTTCGGTTGGGACGGGGGCTAACTATGGCTACACCTTC
D gene: -; J gene: TRBJ2-2; clone size: -; V gene: TRBV29-1; CDR3 protein: CSVGSNTGELFF; CDR3 DNA: TGCAGCGTTGGTAGCAACACCGGGGAGCTGTTTTTT
D gene: -; J gene: TRBJ2-3; clone size: medium-sized; V gene: TRBV6-6; CDR3 protein: CASRPVVAATQYF; CDR3 DNA: TGTGCCAGCAGACCAGTGGTGGCGGCCACGCAGTATTTT
D gene: -; J gene: TRBJ1-6; clone size: medium-sized; V gene: TRBV6-5; CDR3 protein: CASSPASGGHNSPLHF; CDR3 DNA: TGTGCCAGCAGCCCCGCCTCGGGGGGCCATAATTCACCCCTCCACTTT
D gene: TRBD1; J gene: TRBJ2-1; clone size: few; V gene: TRBV20-1; CDR3 protein: CSARDRGPYEQFF; CDR3 DNA: TGCAGTGCTAGGGACAGGGGGCCGTATGAGCAGTTCTTC
D gene: -; J gene: TRBJ2-1; clone size: medium-sized; V gene: TRBV12-3/TRBV12-4; CDR3 protein: CASSLRQAYTEQFF; CDR3 DNA: TGTGCCAGCAGTTTGCGGCAGGCTTACACGGAGCAGTTCTTC
D gene: -; J gene: TRBJ2-3; clone size: medium-sized; V gene: TRBV18; CDR3 protein: CASSLRTGSPPLDTQYF; CDR3 DNA: TGTGCCAGCTCACTGAGAACAGGGTCCCCCCCCTTGGATACGCAGTATTTT
D gene: -; J gene: TRBJ1-2; clone size: medium-sized; V gene: TRBV27; CDR3 protein: CASSRSRQGDLYGYTF; CDR3 DNA: TGTGCCAGCAGTCGCTCTAGGCAGGGTGACCTTTATGGCTACACCTTC
D gene: -; J gene: TRBJ1-4; clone size: large; V gene: TRBV29-1; CDR3 protein: CSVAPAKNEKLFF; CDR3 DNA: TGCAGCGTTGCACCTGCGAAGAATGAAAAACTGTTTTTT
D gene: -; J gene: TRBJ2-7; clone size: -; V gene: TRBV4-1; CDR3 protein: CASSQDQVIAEQYF; CDR3 DNA: TGCGCCAGCAGCCAAGATCAGGTTATAGCCGAGCAGTACTTC
D gene: -; J gene: TRBJ2-7; clone size: large; V gene: TRBV29-1; CDR3 protein: CSVDGYREQYF; CDR3 DNA: TGCAGCGTTGATGGGTATCGGGAGCAGTACTTC
D gene: TRBD2; J gene: TRBJ2-3; clone size: many; V gene: TRBV12-3/TRBV12-4; CDR3 protein: CASSPPGLGTDTQYF; CDR3 DNA: TGTGCCAGCAGCCCTCCTGGACTAGGCACAGATACGCAGTATTTT
D gene: TRBD1; J gene: TRBJ2-5; clone size: -; V gene: TRBV6-2/TRBV6-3; CDR3 protein: CASSYLTEFWTGANQETQYF; CDR3 DNA: TGTGCCAGCAGTTACCTCACCGAATTCTGGACAGGGGCTAACCAAGAGACCCAGTACTTC
D gene: TRBD1; J gene: TRBJ2-1; clone size: -; V gene: TRBV19; CDR3 protein: CASSSGQGNEQFF; CDR3 DNA: TGTGCCAGTAGTTCGGGACAGGGCAATGAGCAGTTCTTC
D gene: -; J gene: TRBJ2-5; clone size: few; V gene: TRBV20-1; CDR3 protein: CSAQNLQETQYF; CDR3 DNA: TGCAGTGCCCAGAACTTACAAGAGACCCAGTACTTC
D gene: -; J gene: TRBJ1-2; clone size: medium-sized; V gene: TRBV6-6; CDR3 protein: CASTLTDYGYTF; CDR3 DNA: TGTGCCAGCACCTTAACAGACTATGGCTACACCTTC
D gene: TRBD1; J gene: TRBJ1-5; clone size: medium-sized; V gene: TRBV19; CDR3 protein: CAGGTGGGNQPQHF; CDR3 DNA: TGTGCCGGAGGAACAGGGGGAGGTAATCAGCCCCAGCATTTT
D gene: -; J gene: TRBJ1-2; clone size: medium-sized; V gene: TRBV6-5; CDR3 protein: CASNPGPMTGYTF; CDR3 DNA: TGTGCCAGCAATCCGGGACCCATGACTGGCTACACCTTC
D gene: -; J gene: TRBJ2-5; clone size: few; V gene: TRBV20-1; CDR3 protein: CSAREDWYQETQYF; CDR3 DNA: TGCAGTGCTAGAGAAGACTGGTACCAAGAGACCCAGTACTTC
D gene: -; J gene: TRBJ1-3; clone size: -; V gene: TRBV11-1; CDR3 protein: CASSVLRNTIYF; CDR3 DNA: TGTGCCAGCAGCGTCTTGCGAAACACCATATATTTT